These 10 T cell receptor beta chains were sequenced from one sample in a study of blood T cell repertoires in COVID-19. Only in-frame clones appear in the TCRdb table, and some are missing; sequencing was by immunoSEQ multiplex PCR. The repertoire includes roughly 100,000 clones, 71% of them detected once, and about 1% sits in the top ten. The sample taken for sequencing was peripheral blood. These TCRs come from a human donor with acute or convalescent COVID-19. The donor label of this sample is uncertain.

This sequence joins TRBV30 and TRBJ1-6; the match to TRBD1 covers 9 bases. Germline CDR1 and CDR2: GTSNPN and SVGIG (reference sequence). The CDR3 is made up of 18 amino acids. V shed 1 base, J shed 5 bases, and the junction held 12 bases outside the gene matches. The CDR3 region is CAWSGKGTGTINNSPLHF. DNA for the CDR3: TGTGCCTGGAGTGGAAAAGGGACAGGGACGATCAATAATTCACCCCTCCACTTT.

Only a few counts were recorded for this clone. V usage is TRBV28 and J usage is TRBJ1-1; D perhaps matches TRBD1 (5 bases). The CDR3 length is 16 residues. The germline CDR1 and CDR2 sequences are MDHEN and SYDVKM. The V and J ends lost 4 bases and 2 bases respectively, with 17 bases between them. The CDR3 bases are TGTGCCAGCAGTTGGGACTACCTGGGGCGAAACACTGAAGCTTTCTTT. Encoded protein: CASSWDYLGRNTEAFF. Together with reference TRBV28 and TRBJ1-1, the CDR3 gives the full variable domain: DVKVTQSSRYLVKRTGEKVFLECVQDMDHENMFWYRQDPGLGLRLIYFSYDVKMKEKGDIPEGYSVSREKKERFSLILESASTNQTSMYLCASSWDYLGRNTEAFFGQGTRLTVV.

This chain connects TRBV2 to TRBJ2-3; D ambiguous. The V gene's germline CDR1 is SNHLY and CDR2 FYNNEI. V was clipped by 2 bases and J by 0 bases, with 6 bases between them. There are 14 residues in the CDR3. CDR3 amino acids: CASSEKRSTDTQYF. CDR3 DNA: TGTGCCAGCAGTGAAAAGCGTAGCACAGATACGCAGTATTTT.

The genes are TRBV2 and TRBJ2-2, with 7 bases lining up with TRBD2. Germline loops: CDR1 SNHLY, CDR2 FYNNEI. The CDR3 loop spans 14 amino acids. Trimming at V came to 4 bases and at J to 6 bases, leaving 5 bases not matched to a gene. CDR3 residues: CASSAGRWAGELFF. DNA of the CDR3: TGTGCCAGCAGTGCCGGGAGGTGGGCCGGGGAGCTGTTTTTT.

V usage is TRBV11-3 and J usage is TRBJ2-2; perhaps TRBD2 as D (7 bases). CDR1 is SGHNT and CDR2 is YENEEA in the germline V gene. CDR3 length equals 15 residues. V lost 5 bases and J lost 4, with 14 bases in between. CDR3 in DNA: TGTGCCAGCAGCCCAAAAGGGGGGGCCACCGGGGAGCTGTTTTTT. Residues: CASSPKGGATGELFF. Supplemented by reference TRBV11-3 and TRBJ2-2, the full variable domain reads EAGVVQSPRYKIIEKKQPVAFWCNPISGHNTLYWYLQNLGQGPELLIRYENEEAVDDSQLPKDRFSAERLKGVDSTLKIQPAELGDSAVYLCASSPKGGATGELFFGEGSRLTVL.

The J gene is TRBJ2-1, the V gene TRBV24-1; 12 nucleotides line up with TRBD2. V gave up 5 bases and J gave up 7 bases; unmatched junction bases: 2. Germline assignment: CDR1 KGHDR and CDR2 SFDVKD. The CDR3 sequence is 14 residues long. The CDR3 nucleotides are TGTGCCACCAGTGGCGGACTAGCGGGGAATGAGCAGTTCTTC. This encodes CATSGGLAGNEQFF.

This clone was observed once. This chain uses TRBV30 with TRBJ1-6; 9 nucleotides align to TRBD1. In germline, CDR1 is GTSNPN, CDR2 SVGIG (reference sequence). The J segment lost 7 bases and the V segment lost 5 bases, leaving 3 bases of the junction unmatched. The CDR3 is made up of 13 amino acids. CDR3 sequence: CAWAGQGNSPLHF. CDR3 DNA: TGTGCCTGGGCCGGACAGGGGAATTCACCCCTCCACTTT.

This chain links TRBV30 with TRBJ1-2; D is unclear. Trimming stripped 2 bases from V and 4 bases from J, with 17 bases between. CDR1 is GTSNPN and CDR2 is SVGIG in the germline V gene (reference sequence). This CDR3 comprises 15 residues. The CDR3 loop reads CAWSRRREVFYGYTF. The CDR3 DNA is TGTGCCTGGAGTCGCAGGAGGGAAGTCTTCTATGGCTACACCTTC.

The V call is TRBV10-3, the J call TRBJ1-4, with 9 bases fitting TRBD1. Trimming removed 5 bases from V and 8 bases from J; junction bases left unmatched: 6. This CDR3 has 14 amino acids. Per the germline V gene, CDR1 is ENHRY and CDR2 is SYGVKD. The CDR3 region is CAISPTGGGEKLFF. CDR3 bases: TGTGCCATCAGTCCGACAGGGGGGGGAGAAAAACTGTTTTTT.

The table lists this clone with a count of one. The chain has TRBV3-1 (or the pseudogene TRBV3-2) and TRBJ2-5; the match to TRBD2 covers 9 bases. This CDR3 spans 17 amino acids. Germline V lookup: CDR1 LGHDT, CDR2 YNNKEL (reference sequence). V lost 0 bases, J lost 0 bases, and 5 bases stayed unmatched. In DNA, the CDR3 is TGTGCCAGCAGCCAAGAGAGGCTAGCGGGGAACCAAGAGACCCAGTACTTC. This translates into CASSQERLAGNQETQYF.